The source of this TCR beta chain is a study of shared clonotypes between healthy human individuals. The overall study: With ages of 18 to 49, the donors were two women and a few men. Study conclusions and caveats: When compared with the clonotypes that were shared by all four sorted-subset donors, the non-shared clonotypes turned out to have lower generation probabilities. Larger estimated richness was generally seen in naive subsets than in memory subsets.

Concerning this clone: The antigen is not known.

The germline V gene encodes CDR1 SNHLY and CDR2 FYNNEI. Trimming left V 0 bases short and J 3 bases short, with 11 bases between. This CDR3 spans 16 amino acids. Assay: immunoSEQ multiplex PCR; the TCRdb copy retains only in-frame clones and omits some. The sample includes 560,000 or so clones, about 96% seen only once; the top ten take roughly 0.12%. Naive CD8 cells were CD45RO-negative, positively selected for CCR7, excluding terminally differentiated effector memory CD45RA+ cells. There were only Caucasian adults among the donors, and all lived in Nashville, Tennessee. The receptor was isolated from a woman aged 25 to 45 in good health. The chain combines TRBV2 with TRBJ2-2, with D unresolved. The sequencing input was naive CD8+ T cells sorted from blood. The CDR3 here is CASSEAATRYTGELFF. The CDR3 bases are TGTGCCAGCAGTGAAGCGGCAACAAGGTACACCGGGGAGCTGTTTTTT.